Included here is one T cell receptor (beta chain) sequence, with context. Antigen specificity is unknown. Profiled with immunoSEQ multiplex PCR; TCRdb holds only in-frame clones, not every one. The table has tens of thousands of clones, more than 75% seen once. These data come from a study of OX40 agonist ivuxolimab in advanced cancers. Study-wide background: Hepatocellular carcinoma, melanoma, renal cell or head and neck cancer occurred in dose-escalation patients. Findings and caveats of the study: With doses of 0.1-3.0 mg/kg, partial responders showed among the lowest clonal expansion. CD4+ T cells averaged fewer expanded clones than CD8+ T cells. No antigen was identified for the clonally expanded peripheral T cells.

This CDR3 spans 15 amino acids. Germline-derived CDR1 and CDR2 are LNHDA and SQIVND (reference sequence). Trimming took off 4 bases at V and 4 bases at J, with 16 bases between the two ends. The input for sequencing was CD4+ or CD8+ T cells sorted from blood, taken in a trial of the OX40 agonist ivuxolimab. This sequence originates from an adult with an advanced solid tumor such as melanoma, head and neck, liver or kidney cancer. The chain employs TRBV19 and TRBJ2-5; D is perhaps TRBD2 (6 bases). This CDR3 is CASSRREVVGETQYF. The CDR3, as DNA: TGTGCCAGTAGTAGGCGGGAAGTTGTAGGAGAGACCCAGTACTTC.